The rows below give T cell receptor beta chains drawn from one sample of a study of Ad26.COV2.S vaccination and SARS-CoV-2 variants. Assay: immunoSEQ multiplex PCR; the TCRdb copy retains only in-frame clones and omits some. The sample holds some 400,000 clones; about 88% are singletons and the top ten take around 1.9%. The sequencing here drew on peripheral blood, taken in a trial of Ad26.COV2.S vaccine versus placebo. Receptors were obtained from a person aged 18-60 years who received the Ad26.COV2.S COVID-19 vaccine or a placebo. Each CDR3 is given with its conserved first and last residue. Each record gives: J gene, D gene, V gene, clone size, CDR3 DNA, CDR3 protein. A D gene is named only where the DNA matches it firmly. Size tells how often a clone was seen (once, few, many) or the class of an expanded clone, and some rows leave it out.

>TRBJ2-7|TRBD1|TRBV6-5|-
TGTGCCAGCAGCCCCCCGGGACAGCTCTACGAGCAGTACTTC
CASSPPGQLYEQYF
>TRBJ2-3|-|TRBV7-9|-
TGTGCCAGCAGCTTACCCAGGGTGAATGCAGATACGCAGTATTTT
CASSLPRVNADTQYF
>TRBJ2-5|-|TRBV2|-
TGTGCCAGCAGTTGGCAGGGCGAGGAGACCCAGTACTTC
CASSWQGEETQYF
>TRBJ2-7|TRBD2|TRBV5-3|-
TGTGCCAGAAGCTTGGCAGGGCTAGCGGGAGAATCCTACGAGCAGTACTTC
CARSLAGLAGESYEQYF
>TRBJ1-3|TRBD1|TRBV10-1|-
TGCGCCAGCAGTGAAGGACAGGGGGCTAGAAACACCATATATTTT
CASSEGQGARNTIYF
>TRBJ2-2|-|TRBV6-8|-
TGTGCCACCATCCAACTAGCAGCGAACACCGGGGAGCTGTTTTTT
CATIQLAANTGELFF
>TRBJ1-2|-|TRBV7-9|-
TGTGCCAGCAGCTTAGAGCAGGGTCCTTCCTATGGCTACACCTTC
CASSLEQGPSYGYTF
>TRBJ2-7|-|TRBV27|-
TGTGCCAGCAGTTTAGGGAAGGGGTCCTACGAGCAGTACTTC
CASSLGKGSYEQYF
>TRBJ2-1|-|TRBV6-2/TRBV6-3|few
TGTGCCAGCAGTTACTCGATGCGAAATGAGCAGTTCTTC
CASSYSMRNEQFF
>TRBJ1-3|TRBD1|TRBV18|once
TGTGCCAGCTCATTTGACAGGGCAATCGGAAACACCATATATTTT
CASSFDRAIGNTIYF
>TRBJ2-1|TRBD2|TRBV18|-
TGTGCCAGCTCACAAAGGGCTAGCGGGAGGGACTACAATGAGCAGTTCTTC
CASSQRASGRDYNEQFF
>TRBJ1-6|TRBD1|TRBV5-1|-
TGCGCCAGCAGCCGGACAGGGGCGAATTCACCCCTCCACTTT
CASSRTGANSPLHF